These T cell receptor beta chains were read from a single sample in a study of vaccination and CD4 T cells after COVID-19. TCRdb ran MiXCR on the PCR reads and lists one entry per CDR3 protein. The data hold some 25,000 distinct CDR3 sequences, with more than 30% observed a single time. No cognate antigen is known for these TCRs. This material consisted of CD4+ T cells from blood, cultured in vitro, taken about 7 months after SARS-CoV-2 vaccination. The receptor source for this set is a human donor who had recovered from COVID-19. The CDR3 runs from the conserved cysteine through the conserved F or W. The D gene is left open where the match is weak. Clone size, where shown, is once, few, many, or a class for clones that have expanded.

CDR3 DNA: TGTGCCAGCAACGCTAGTGGGCGGGACGAGCAGTACTTC
CDR3 protein: CASNASGRDEQYF
V gene: TRBV6-1
clone size: few
J gene: TRBJ2-7
D gene: .
CDR3 length: 13

CDR3 DNA: TGTGCCAGCAGTGATGGGCTAGCGGGCGGCAATGAGCAGTTCTTC
CDR3 protein: CASSDGLAGGNEQFF
V gene: TRBV6-4
clone size: .
J gene: TRBJ2-1
D gene: TRBD2
CDR3 length: 15

CDR3 DNA: TGTGCCACCAGTGATTCGGGACAGGGAAGCACAGATACGCAGTATTTT
CDR3 protein: CATSDSGQGSTDTQYF
V gene: TRBV24-1
clone size: once
J gene: TRBJ2-3
D gene: TRBD1
CDR3 length: 16

CDR3 DNA: TGCGCCAGCAGTGAGTCAGTGGGGGGCACCGGGGAGCTGTTTTTT
CDR3 protein: CASSESVGGTGELFF
V gene: TRBV10-1
clone size: once
J gene: TRBJ2-2
D gene: .
CDR3 length: 15

CDR3 DNA: TGTGCCAGCAGCCCGAGGTGGGTAAGCGAGCAGTACTTC
CDR3 protein: CASSPRWVSEQYF
V gene: TRBV7-2
clone size: many
J gene: TRBJ2-7
D gene: .
CDR3 length: 13

CDR3 DNA: TGTGCCACCAGTGATTTGGGAAGCCCAGATACGCAGTATTTT
CDR3 protein: CATSDLGSPDTQYF
V gene: TRBV24-1
clone size: .
J gene: TRBJ2-3
D gene: .
CDR3 length: 14

CDR3 DNA: TGTGCCAGCAGTTACTCGGCAGGAAACCTCGGTGGCTACACCTTC
CDR3 protein: CASSYSAGNLGGYTF
V gene: TRBV6-5
clone size: .
J gene: TRBJ1-2
D gene: .
CDR3 length: 15

CDR3 DNA: TGTGCCAGCAGCTTACGTGTGGGGACTAGTTCTATTGAGCAGTTCTTC
CDR3 protein: CASSLRVGTSSIEQFF
V gene: TRBV7-6
clone size: .
J gene: TRBJ2-1
D gene: TRBD2
CDR3 length: 16

CDR3 DNA: TGTGCCAGCAGACCCGGACAGGGGGCCTACGAGCAGTACTTC
CDR3 protein: CASRPGQGAYEQYF
V gene: TRBV6-1
clone size: few
J gene: TRBJ2-7
D gene: TRBD1
CDR3 length: 14

CDR3 DNA: TGCAGTGCTTCGGACCCTCGGGGGGCCAACGTCCTGACTTTC
CDR3 protein: CSASDPRGANVLTF
V gene: TRBV20-1
clone size: few
J gene: TRBJ2-6
D gene: .
CDR3 length: 14

CDR3 DNA: TGTGCCAGCAGTTTATGGGCAGGAAGAGCCGGTCAGCCCCAGCATTTT
CDR3 protein: CASSLWAGRAGQPQHF
V gene: TRBV28
clone size: few
J gene: TRBJ1-5
D gene: .
CDR3 length: 16

CDR3 DNA: TGCAGTGCCCAGTCCTTTCTAGCGACCCAAGAGACCCAGTACTTC
CDR3 protein: CSAQSFLATQETQYF
V gene: TRBV20-1
clone size: few
J gene: TRBJ2-5
D gene: .
CDR3 length: 15

CDR3 DNA: TGTGCCATCAGTTCAGGGACCTACGAGCAGTACTTC
CDR3 protein: CAISSGTYEQYF
V gene: TRBV10-3
clone size: few
J gene: TRBJ2-7
D gene: .
CDR3 length: 12

CDR3 DNA: TGTGCCAGCAGCTTAGTAACGCGACAAGAGACCCAGTACTTC
CDR3 protein: CASSLVTRQETQYF
V gene: TRBV7-8
clone size: few
J gene: TRBJ2-5
D gene: .
CDR3 length: 14

CDR3 DNA: TGCGCCAGCAGTGTCAGGGGGTCCGGAATCAATAATTCACCCCTCCACTTT
CDR3 protein: CASSVRGSGINNSPLHF
V gene: TRBV10-1
clone size: few
J gene: TRBJ1-6
D gene: TRBD1
CDR3 length: 17

CDR3 DNA: TGTGCCAGCAGCTTAGCGGCAGGGGGAGAGGAGACCCAGTACTTC
CDR3 protein: CASSLAAGGEETQYF
V gene: TRBV7-2
clone size: .
J gene: TRBJ2-5
D gene: TRBD1
CDR3 length: 15

CDR3 DNA: TGTGCCACCAGTGATTTGGGGACCTACGAGCAGTACTTC
CDR3 protein: CATSDLGTYEQYF
V gene: TRBV24-1
clone size: .
J gene: TRBJ2-7
D gene: .
CDR3 length: 13

CDR3 DNA: TGTGCCAGCTCGACTGCAGGGTTTCGAACCTACGAGCAGTACTTC
CDR3 protein: CASSTAGFRTYEQYF
V gene: TRBV6-1
clone size: few
J gene: TRBJ2-7
D gene: .
CDR3 length: 15

CDR3 DNA: TGTGCCAGCAGTTTCACAGGGAAAGGGGTCCAAGAGACCCAGTACTTC
CDR3 protein: CASSFTGKGVQETQYF
V gene: TRBV28
clone size: .
J gene: TRBJ2-5
D gene: .
CDR3 length: 16

CDR3 DNA: TGTGCCAGCAGCTCCGGGCAGGACACTGAAGCTTTCTTT
CDR3 protein: CASSSGQDTEAFF
V gene: TRBV11-3
clone size: few
J gene: TRBJ1-1
D gene: .
CDR3 length: 13

CDR3 DNA: TGTGCCAGCAGTGGGGCGACAGGGAAGTACACTGAAGCTTTCTTT
CDR3 protein: CASSGATGKYTEAFF
V gene: TRBV25-1
clone size: .
J gene: TRBJ1-1
D gene: TRBD1
CDR3 length: 15

CDR3 DNA: TGTGCCACCAGTGATACAGGGGGCCGAGAGACCCAGTACTTC
CDR3 protein: CATSDTGGRETQYF
V gene: TRBV24-1
clone size: .
J gene: TRBJ2-5
D gene: TRBD1
CDR3 length: 14

CDR3 DNA: TGTGCCAGCGGAGGGGGCGGGCGGGCCCCGTTCTTC
CDR3 protein: CASGGGGRAPFF
V gene: TRBV7-9
clone size: .
J gene: TRBJ2-1
D gene: .
CDR3 length: 12

CDR3 DNA: TGTGCCAGCAGCCAAGGCCCAGGGCGGAGGGGGGAGCAGTACTTC
CDR3 protein: CASSQGPGRRGEQYF
V gene: TRBV4-2
clone size: .
J gene: TRBJ2-7
D gene: .
CDR3 length: 15